This T cell receptor beta chain appears in the sequencing data of a study of blood T cell repertoires in COVID-19. Across the whole study: Sites in the United States, Italy and Spain provided acute and convalescent COVID-19 samples. The analysed material was cDNA or gDNA that came from T cells, B-cell-depleted T cells, or PBMCs.

The junction had 2 bases not matched to a gene; V was cut back by 3 bases and J by 2 bases. The CDR3 loop spans 13 amino acids. Germline lookup yields CDR1 GTSNPN and CDR2 SVGIG (reference sequence). How the authors handled the data: Nucleated cell number was recorded as an estimate derived from reference gene primer amplification. Produced via immunoSEQ multiplex PCR; TCRdb's table is partial and in-frame only. V, J and clone size reflect that table, while D and trimming were determined from the DNA. The data hold about 73,000 clones, with approximately 92% observed a single time. The chain recombines TRBV30 with TRBJ1-1, with 8 bases fitting TRBD1. Source material: peripheral blood. The clonotype originates from a man of 80 years or more with acute or convalescent COVID-19. The CDR3 sequence is CAWRTGVNTEAFF. The CDR3 DNA sequence: TGTGCCTGGAGGACAGGGGTTAACACTGAAGCTTTCTTT.